This T cell receptor (beta chain) was documented in a study of graft-versus-host responses after intestinal transplantation. Assay used: immunoSEQ multiplex PCR; TCRdb lists only in-frame clones, some missing. This table has around 23,000 clones, around 95% appearing once. The CDR3 is 15 residues long. From germline, CDR1 is SGDLS and CDR2 YYNGEE. V was pared by 4 bases and J by 3 bases, with 14 bases between. This chain connects TRBV9 to TRBJ2-1; D might be TRBD2 (7 bases). The input for sequencing was PBMCs, taken 30 days after intestinal transplant. This clonotype was sampled from a human patient who received an intestinal transplant, so some T cells may come from the graft donor. CDR3 sequence reads: CASSRTGGVYNEQFF. As DNA, the CDR3 is TGTGCCAGCAGCCGGACGGGGGGCGTCTACAATGAGCAGTTCTTC.